The 27 T cell receptor beta chains given below trace back to one sample, sequenced in a study of T-cell reconstitution after alpha-beta-depleted transplantation in children. Unique molecular identifiers were built into the TCRbeta library. TCRdb called the PCR reads again in MiXCR, with one record for every CDR3 protein. The profile shows about 110,000 distinct CDR3 sequences, about 6% of them singletons. This sample comprised PBMCs, mostly from graft donor cells, obtained 360 days after TCRalphabeta/CD19-depleted stem cell transplant. The receptors stem from a male patient between 2 and 10 years old who had a stem cell transplant for acute lymphoblastic leukemia, so the T cells may come from the graft donor.

The V gene is TRBV11-2, the J gene TRBJ2-3; the match to TRBD2 covers 7 bases. Germline V gene data show CDR1 as SGHAT and CDR2 as FQNNGV. This CDR3 spans 16 amino acids. Trimming took 1 base from V and 4 from J; bases not matched to a gene: 8. DNA for the CDR3: TGTGCCAGCAGCTTAGTCGATGGACTAGTTCCAGATACGCAGTATTTT. Translated: CASSLVDGLVPDTQYF.

The chain joins TRBV7-9 to TRBJ2-5; D possibly corresponds to TRBD2 (5 bases). V gave up 0 bases and J gave up 3 bases, with 11 bases separating them. This CDR3 region has 15 residues. Germline V gene sequence: CDR1 SEHNR, CDR2 FQNEAQ (reference sequence). The CDR3 region is CASSLAPDWEETQYF. Here the CDR3 DNA reads TGTGCCAGCAGCTTAGCGCCGGACTGGGAAGAGACCCAGTACTTC.

This chain connects TRBV7-9 to TRBJ1-2; TRBD1 matches 7 bases. Germline V lookup: CDR1 SEHNR, CDR2 FQNEAQ (reference sequence). After removal of 4 bases from V and 1 base from J, the junction contained 9 bases not matched to a gene. The CDR3 is 16 amino acids. In DNA, the CDR3 is TGTGCCAGCAGCTCGCAGGGGGGCGCCCTTAACTATGGCTACACCTTC. As protein: CASSSQGGALNYGYTF.

This clonotype was seen a handful of times. The CDR3 spells CASSPGLAGRGGELFF. The CDR3 DNA reads as TGCGCCAGCAGCCCAGGACTAGCGGGAAGGGGCGGGGAGCTGTTTTTT. The chain joins TRBV4-3 to TRBJ2-2; the match to TRBD2 covers 12 bases. With V trimmed by 4 bases and J by 7 bases, 7 bases remained unmatched. The CDR3 consists of 16 residues. Germline CDR1 and CDR2: LGHNA and YSLEER.

This chain links TRBV30 with TRBJ2-2; the D gene is possibly TRBD1 (5 bases). Trimming left V 0 bases short and J 4 bases short, with 12 bases between. Germline V gene sequence: CDR1 GTSNPN, CDR2 SVGIG (reference sequence). This CDR3 is built from 15 residues. The CDR3 DNA reads as TGTGCCTGGAGTGTAGGGGCCAAGAGCACCGGGGAGCTGTTTTTT. It translates to CAWSVGAKSTGELFF. Drawing the rest from reference TRBV30 and TRBJ2-2, the complete variable domain is SQTIHQWPATLVQPVGSPLSLECTVEGTSNPNLYWYRQAAGRGLQLLFYSVGIGQISSEVPQNLSASRPQDRQFILSSKKLLLSDSGFYLCAWSVGAKSTGELFFGEGSRLTVL.

The V gene is TRBV9, the J gene TRBJ2-7; D call uncertain. The CDR3 covers 14 residues. Germline CDR1 reads SGDLS; CDR2 reads YYNGEE. V dropped 0 bases and J dropped 0 bases, with 7 bases sitting between them. CDR3 in amino acids: CASSVEGYSYEQYF. CDR3 DNA sequence: TGTGCCAGCAGCGTAGAGGGCTACTCCTACGAGCAGTACTTC.

CDR3 in DNA: TGTGCCAGCAGCCACCCCTATGGCTACACCTTC. Protein: CASSHPYGYTF. The rearrangement links TRBV3-1 to TRBJ1-2, with no clear D. Trimming pared 3 bases from V and 4 bases from J, leaving 3 bases between. The germline gives CDR1 LGHDT, CDR2 YNNKEL (reference sequence). This CDR3 contains 11 residues.

This clonotype came up many times. In nucleotides, the CDR3 is TGCGCCAGCGGCAGGGGGCGAGCAGAGACCCAGTACTTC. It translates to CASGRGRAETQYF. V is TRBV4-3 and J is TRBJ2-5; the match to TRBD1 covers 8 bases. Germline V CDR1 and CDR2: LGHNA, YSLEER. Trimming at V came to 8 bases and at J to 4 bases, leaving 6 bases not matched to a gene. This CDR3 region has 13 residues.

This clonotype occurred a few times. The chain uses TRBV20-1 and TRBJ2-5, with D tentatively TRBD1 (5 bases). V shed 1 base and J shed 2 bases, with 11 bases lying between them. This CDR3 has 14 amino acids. Germline lookup yields CDR1 DFQATT and CDR2 SNEGSKA (reference sequence). This chain's CDR3 is CSARVSGKQETQYF. The CDR3 bases are TGCAGTGCTAGAGTCTCAGGGAAGCAAGAGACCCAGTACTTC.

This clonotype was counted at least ten times. This chain uses TRBV7-9 with TRBJ1-1; 8 nucleotides line up with TRBD1. CDR1 and CDR2 from the germline V gene are SEHNR and FQNEAQ (reference sequence). The CDR3 runs to 15 residues. After removal of 5 bases from V and 7 bases from J, the junction contained 12 bases not matched to a gene. The CDR3 DNA reads as TGTGCCAGCAGCCGGGCCGGACAGGGAAAAATTGAAGCTTTCTTT. This sequence encodes CASSRAGQGKIEAFF.

This clonotype was seen ten or more times. V gene TRBV7-9 combines with J gene TRBJ1-1; D gene uncertain. This CDR3 has 12 amino acids. CDR1 and CDR2 (germline): SEHNR, FQNEAQ (reference sequence). V lost 1 base and J lost 7, with 7 bases in between. Here the CDR3 reads CASSLGRVEAFF. DNA for the CDR3: TGTGCCAGCAGCTTAGGAAGGGTTGAAGCTTTCTTT. The whole variable domain, remainder taken from reference TRBV7-9 and TRBJ1-1, is DTGVSQNPRHKITKRGQNVTFRCDPISEHNRLYWYRQTLGQGPEFLTYFQNEAQLEKSRLLSDRFSAERPKGSFSTLEIQRTEQGDSAMYLCASSLGRVEAFFGQGTRLTVV.

The table lists this clonotype with a few counts. This chain uses TRBV29-1 with TRBJ1-2; TRBD1 matches 7 bases. This CDR3 has 12 residues. Germline loops: CDR1 SQVTM, CDR2 ANQGSEA. Germline trimming cut 5 bases from V and 2 bases from J; bases unmatched to any gene: 2. CDR3 DNA sequence: TGCAGCGTTCTACAGGGGAACTATGGCTACACCTTC. Residues: CSVLQGNYGYTF.

This clonotype was detected ten times or more. This chain uses TRBV20-1 with TRBJ2-5, with TRBD2 identical over 9 bases. The CDR3 spans 17 residues. Losses at the gene ends were 1 base for V and 2 bases for J; bases not matched to a gene: 11. Germline lookup yields CDR1 DFQATT and CDR2 SNEGSKA (reference sequence). CDR3 in DNA: TGCAGTGCTAGAGTTGGTAGCGGGGGCGCGCCTCAAGAGACCCAGTACTTC. As protein: CSARVGSGGAPQETQYF.

This clonotype appeared many times. The chain carries TRBV7-9 and TRBJ2-7; D unclear. The CDR3 runs 12 residues. Trimming removed 5 bases from V and 6 bases from J, with 11 bases in between. Germline CDR1 SEHNR, CDR2 FQNEAQ (reference sequence). In DNA, the CDR3 is TGTGCCAGCAGCCCGGCATTTGGCGAGCAGTACTTC. Protein sequence: CASSPAFGEQYF.

In the case of this clonotype: A much larger clonotype is one base distant, so this may be a read error. This sequence joins TRBV7-2 and TRBJ2-3; 16 bases match TRBD2. V was clipped by 7 bases and J by 5 bases; unmatched bases: 9. The CDR3 runs to 17 residues. The germline CDR1 and CDR2 sequences are SGHTA and FQGNSA. CDR3 loop: CASIPGTSGRARDTQYF. CDR3 DNA sequence: TGTGCCAGCATACCCGGGACTAGCGGGAGGGCCAGAGATACGCAGTATTTT.

This clonotype was found many times. This chain connects TRBV20-1 to TRBJ2-5; maybe TRBD1 (6 bases). CDR3 size: 13 residues. V was pared by 3 bases and J by 3 bases, with 11 bases between. Per germline, CDR1 DFQATT and CDR2 SNEGSKA (reference sequence). CDR3 amino acids: CSASGTRKETQYF. The CDR3 region has the DNA TGCAGTGCTAGTGGGACACGGAAAGAGACCCAGTACTTC.

This chain joins TRBV4-3 and TRBJ2-2; D gene ambiguous. CDR1 and CDR2 (germline): LGHNA, YSLEER. The CDR3 contains 14 residues. Trimming took 4 bases from V and 9 from J, leaving 15 bases between them. This CDR3 reads CASSPLPHGRELFF. CDR3 nucleotide sequence: TGCGCCAGCAGCCCTCTTCCCCATGGAAGGGAGCTGTTTTTT.

This chain connects TRBV3-1 to TRBJ2-7; D may be TRBD1 or TRBD2 (5 bases each). The CDR3 spans 15 residues. V was trimmed by 0 bases and J by 5 bases, leaving 14 bases between them. CDR1 is LGHDT and CDR2 is YNNKEL in the germline V gene (reference sequence). CDR3 region: CASSQDVGELDEQYF. The CDR3 DNA follows: TGTGCCAGCAGCCAAGACGTGGGGGAGCTGGACGAGCAGTACTTC.

There are many counts of this clonotype. V usage is TRBV12-3 or TRBV12-4 and J usage is TRBJ1-5, with D unclear. Trimming cost V 3 bases and J 2 bases, with 11 bases left between them. The CDR3 totals 15 residues. Here the CDR3 reads CASSLGGKGNQPQHF. CDR3 DNA: TGTGCCAGCAGTTTGGGAGGGAAAGGCAATCAGCCCCAGCATTTT.

This rearrangement joins TRBV6-1 to TRBJ2-1; TRBD2 matches at 8 bases. J gave up 1 base and V 5 bases, and 4 bases lay outside the gene matches. CDR1 is MNHNS, CDR2 SASEGT, per germline. The CDR3 is 15 amino acids. The CDR3 sequence is CASSSSGVSYNEQFF. CDR3 bases: TGTGCCAGCAGTAGTAGCGGGGTTTCCTACAATGAGCAGTTCTTC.

This clonotype was seen a handful of times. V and J are TRBV6-1 and TRBJ1-5; 7 nucleotides align to TRBD1. This CDR3 is built from 15 residues. The germline CDR1 and CDR2 sequences are MNHNS and SASEGT. Trimming at V came to 6 bases and at J to 2 bases, leaving 7 bases not matched to a gene. This CDR3 reads CASRVQGMGNQPQHF. The CDR3 DNA sequence: TGTGCCAGCAGAGTACAGGGGATGGGCAATCAGCCCCAGCATTTT.

This clonotype was counted only a few times. The chain is built from TRBV20-1 and TRBJ1-2; possible D gene TRBD1, 5 bases. Germline CDR1 and CDR2: DFQATT and SNEGSKA (reference sequence). Trimming stripped 0 bases from V and 6 bases from J, with 17 bases between. The CDR3 totals 15 residues. The CDR3 loop reads CSARDTRGLLHGYTF. In nucleotides, the CDR3 is TGCAGTGCTAGAGATACGCGGGGCTTGCTACATGGCTACACCTTC.

CDR3 DNA sequence: TGCGCCAGTGGGAAGGGATCGAGTGAAGCTTTCTTT. This gives the protein CASGKGSSEAFF. V gene TRBV4-1 combines with J gene TRBJ1-1, with unresolved D. Germline CDR1 is MGHRA and CDR2 is YSYEKL. Trimming pared 9 bases from V and 7 bases from J, leaving 15 bases between. CDR3 length: 12 residues.

V gene TRBV2 combines with J gene TRBJ2-7; 8 bases map to TRBD2. The germline V gene encodes CDR1 SNHLY and CDR2 FYNNEI. V gave up 8 bases and J gave up 8 bases; unmatched junction bases: 8. The CDR3 length is 12 residues. CDR3 nucleotides: TGTGCCAGCCTTAGCGGGAAGAGGAAGCAGTACTTC. Its translation: CASLSGKRKQYF.

The CDR3 nucleotides are TGCGCCAGCAGCCATCGAGGGGGGCCCCAGCATTTT. Its translation: CASSHRGGPQHF. This chain links TRBV4-1 with TRBJ1-5, with D possibly matching TRBD1 (6 bases). This CDR3 has 12 residues. The V end was cut by 3 bases, the J end by 9 bases, with 9 bases between. Per the germline V gene, CDR1 is MGHRA and CDR2 is YSYEKL.

As to this clonotype: Lacking the conserved final phenylalanine or tryptophan, this CDR3 likely reflects a read error. CDR3 nucleotides: TGTGCCAGCAGCTTGGGATTCTACGAGCAGTACTCC. Its translation is CASSLGFYEQYS. The chain recombines TRBV5-6 with TRBJ2-7; the D is unclear. CDR3 length: 12 amino acids. Trimming took 0 bases from V and 3 from J, leaving 4 bases between them. The V gene's germline CDR1 is SGHDT and CDR2 YYEEEE.

This clonotype was detected only a few times. The chain employs TRBV20-1 and TRBJ2-3; TRBD2 is a possible D gene (5 bases). Trimming cost V 0 bases and J 1 base, with 17 bases left between them. The CDR3 has 17 residues. The germline V gene has CDR1 DFQATT and CDR2 SNEGSKA (reference sequence). The CDR3 sequence is CSARDPVDLKRTDTQYF. The CDR3 DNA sequence: TGCAGTGCTAGAGATCCGGTGGACTTAAAACGCACAGATACGCAGTATTTT.